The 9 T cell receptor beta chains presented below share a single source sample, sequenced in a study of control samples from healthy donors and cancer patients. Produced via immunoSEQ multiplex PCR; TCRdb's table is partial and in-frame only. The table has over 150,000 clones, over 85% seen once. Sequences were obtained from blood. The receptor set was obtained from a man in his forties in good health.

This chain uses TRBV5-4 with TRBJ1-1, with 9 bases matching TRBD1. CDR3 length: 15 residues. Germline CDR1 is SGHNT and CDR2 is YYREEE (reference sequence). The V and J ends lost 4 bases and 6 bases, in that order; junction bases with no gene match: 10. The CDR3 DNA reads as TGTGCCAGCAGCGGTGGGACAGGGTCGATCGCTGAAGCTTTCTTT. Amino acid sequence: CASSGGTGSIAEAFF.

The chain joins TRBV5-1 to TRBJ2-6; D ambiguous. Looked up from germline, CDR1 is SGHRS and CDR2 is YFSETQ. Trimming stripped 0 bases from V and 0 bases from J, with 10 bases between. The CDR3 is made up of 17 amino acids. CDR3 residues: CASSLVSVLSGANVLTF. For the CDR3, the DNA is TGCGCCAGCAGCTTGGTGTCAGTCCTCTCTGGGGCCAACGTCCTGACTTTC.

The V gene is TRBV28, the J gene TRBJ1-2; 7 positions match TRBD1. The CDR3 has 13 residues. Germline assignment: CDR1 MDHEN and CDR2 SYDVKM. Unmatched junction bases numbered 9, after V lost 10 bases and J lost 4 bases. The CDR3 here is CAIEGASGYGYTF. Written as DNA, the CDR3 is TGTGCCATCGAGGGGGCGTCTGGCTATGGCTACACCTTC.

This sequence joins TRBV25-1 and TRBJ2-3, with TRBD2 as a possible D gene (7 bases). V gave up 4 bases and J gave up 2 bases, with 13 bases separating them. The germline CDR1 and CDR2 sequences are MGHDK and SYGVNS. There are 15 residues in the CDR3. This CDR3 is CASSGEGGLTDTQYF. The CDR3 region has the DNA TGTGCCAGCAGTGGGGAGGGGGGCCTCACAGATACGCAGTATTTT.

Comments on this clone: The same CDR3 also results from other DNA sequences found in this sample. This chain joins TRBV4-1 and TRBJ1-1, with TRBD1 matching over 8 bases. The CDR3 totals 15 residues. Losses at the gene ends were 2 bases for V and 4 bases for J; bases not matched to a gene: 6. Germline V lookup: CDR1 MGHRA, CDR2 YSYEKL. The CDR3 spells CASSQRGQGSTEAFF. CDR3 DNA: TGCGCCAGCAGCCAACGCGGACAGGGAAGCACTGAAGCTTTCTTT.

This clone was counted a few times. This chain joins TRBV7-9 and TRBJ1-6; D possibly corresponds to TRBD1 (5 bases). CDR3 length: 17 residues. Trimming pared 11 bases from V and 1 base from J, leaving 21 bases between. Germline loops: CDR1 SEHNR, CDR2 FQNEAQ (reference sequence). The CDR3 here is CAGQRGGPGSYNSPLHF. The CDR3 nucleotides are TGTGCCGGACAACGTGGGGGTCCCGGATCCTATAATTCACCCCTCCACTTT.

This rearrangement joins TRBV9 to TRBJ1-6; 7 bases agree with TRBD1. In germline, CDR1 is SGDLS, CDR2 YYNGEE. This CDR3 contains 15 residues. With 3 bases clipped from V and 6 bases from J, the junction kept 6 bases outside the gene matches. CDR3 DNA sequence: TGTGCCAGCAGCGCCCAGGGACAGCTTAATTCACCCCTCCACTTT. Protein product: CASSAQGQLNSPLHF.

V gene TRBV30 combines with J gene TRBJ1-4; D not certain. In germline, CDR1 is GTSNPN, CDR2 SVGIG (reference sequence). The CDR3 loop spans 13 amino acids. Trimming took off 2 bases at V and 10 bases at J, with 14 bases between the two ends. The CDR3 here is CAWSSLSSGKLFF. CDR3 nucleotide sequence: TGTGCCTGGAGTAGCCTCAGTTCGGGAAAACTGTTTTTT.

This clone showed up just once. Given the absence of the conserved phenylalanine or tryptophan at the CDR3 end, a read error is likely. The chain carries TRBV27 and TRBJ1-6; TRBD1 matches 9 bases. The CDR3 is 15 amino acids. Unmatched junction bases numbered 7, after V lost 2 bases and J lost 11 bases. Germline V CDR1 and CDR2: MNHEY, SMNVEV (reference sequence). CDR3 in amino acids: CASSLAGTGLPPLHS. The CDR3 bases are TGTGCCAGCAGTTTAGCCGGGACAGGGTTGCCACCCCTCCACTCT.